The text below deals with one T cell receptor (beta chain). TCRdb re-called the 5' RACE reads with MiXCR, one entry per CDR3 protein. Of over 45,000 distinct CDR3 sequences in the sample, around 5.4% were seen once. The CDR3 length is 14 residues. Trimming took off 10 bases at V and 2 bases at J, with 16 bases between the two ends. The data belong to a study of T cells after yellow fever vaccination. Study at large: Markers CD3, CD45RA, CCR7 and CD95 served to sort the EM, EMRA, CM and Tscm memory subsets. Researchers used SMART-Seq v4 Ultra Low Input to prepare fractions that had low cell numbers. Overall study findings and caveats: Clonotypes found in both CD4 and CD8 compartments made up a small share.

This TCR was recovered from a man aged 18 to 30 who received the YFV17D yellow fever vaccine. The specimen comprised PBMCs, either bulk or a sorted T-cell subset (CD4+, CD8+, memory, or dextramer-sorted; not recorded which), sampled on the day of the yellow fever booster vaccination. This chain uses TRBV12-3 or TRBV12-4 with TRBJ2-3, with D perhaps given as TRBD1 or TRBD2 (6 bases each). CDR3 in amino acids: CATPRGTLTDTQYF. For the CDR3, the DNA is TGTGCCACCCCCCGGGGGACACTCACAGATACGCAGTATTTT.